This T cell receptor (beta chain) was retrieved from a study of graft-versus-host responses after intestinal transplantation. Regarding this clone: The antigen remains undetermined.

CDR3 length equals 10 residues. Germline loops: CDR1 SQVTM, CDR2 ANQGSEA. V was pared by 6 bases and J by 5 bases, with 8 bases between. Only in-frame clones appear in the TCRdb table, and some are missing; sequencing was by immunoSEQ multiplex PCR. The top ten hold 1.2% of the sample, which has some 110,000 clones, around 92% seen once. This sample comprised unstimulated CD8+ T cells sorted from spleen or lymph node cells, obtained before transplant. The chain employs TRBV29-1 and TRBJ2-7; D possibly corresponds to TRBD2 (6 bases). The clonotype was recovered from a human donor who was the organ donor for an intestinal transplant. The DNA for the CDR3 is TGCAGCGTATGGGGGGACGAGCAGTACTTC. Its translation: CSVWGDEQYF.